The 3 T cell receptor beta chains below were found in one sample sequenced in a study of blood T cells in healthy people across ages (dated by TCRdb to the mid-2010s). The method was 5' RACE. Reads for this sample came from an Illumina HiSeq 2500. A second PCR of roughly 7 to 11 cycles was performed with a sample-barcoded 5' primer and a J-beta primer mix. In-frame beta chains were kept once TCRdb had trimmed the public reads at Q25 with fastp and called clones with MiXCR. All rows with the same CDR3 protein become a single entry with the most common DNA and genes. The sample table holds about 640,000 distinct CDR3 sequences, of which roughly three fifths were seen once. In total, the top ten clones hold around 37% of the sample. Sequencing used blood. These receptors were collected from a man between 60 and 75 years old in good health.

The CDR3 protein is CASSYRTGGTGELFF. The CDR3 DNA sequence: TGCGCCAGCAGCTATCGGACAGGGGGGACCGGGGAGCTGTTTTTT. This rearrangement joins TRBV5-1 to TRBJ2-2; 10 nucleotides align to TRBD1. CDR1 SGHRS and CDR2 YFSETQ come from the germline V gene. With V trimmed by 3 bases and J by 5 bases, 4 bases remained unmatched. There are 15 residues in the CDR3.

This chain connects TRBV6-5 to TRBJ1-4, with a weak D call TRBD1 (5 bases). The V gene lost 2 bases and the J gene lost 3 bases, with 16 bases spanning the gap. CDR1 and CDR2 (germline): MNHEY, SVGAGI. The CDR3 has 17 amino acids. The CDR3 DNA sequence: TGTGCCAGCAGTTACCCCGGGGGGGAGACCCCTAATGAAAAACTGTTTTTT. Its translation is CASSYPGGETPNEKLFF.

In its sample, this clonotype was seen a few times. V usage is TRBV5-1 and J usage is TRBJ2-5, with D maybe TRBD1 (5 bases). The germline V and J ends were trimmed by 4 bases and 7 bases, with 17 bases remaining between them. The CDR3 is 14 residues long. Germline CDR1 and CDR2: SGHRS and YFSETQ. CDR3 sequence reads: CASSLGRLDGTQYF. CDR3 coding DNA: TGCGCCAGCAGCCTGGGGCGGCTAGACGGGACCCAGTACTTC.